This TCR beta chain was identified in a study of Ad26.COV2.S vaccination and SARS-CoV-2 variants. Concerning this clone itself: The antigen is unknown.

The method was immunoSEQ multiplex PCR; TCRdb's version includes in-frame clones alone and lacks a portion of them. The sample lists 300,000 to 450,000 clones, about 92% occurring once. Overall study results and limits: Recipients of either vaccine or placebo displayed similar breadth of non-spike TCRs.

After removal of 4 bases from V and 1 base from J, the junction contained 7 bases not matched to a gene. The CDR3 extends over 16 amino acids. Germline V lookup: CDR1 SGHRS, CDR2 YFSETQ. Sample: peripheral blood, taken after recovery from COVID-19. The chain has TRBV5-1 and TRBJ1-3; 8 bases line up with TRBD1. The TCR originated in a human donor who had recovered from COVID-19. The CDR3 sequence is CASSDGTGSSGNTIYF. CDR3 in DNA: TGCGCCAGCAGCGACGGGACAGGTTCTTCTGGAAACACCATATATTTT.